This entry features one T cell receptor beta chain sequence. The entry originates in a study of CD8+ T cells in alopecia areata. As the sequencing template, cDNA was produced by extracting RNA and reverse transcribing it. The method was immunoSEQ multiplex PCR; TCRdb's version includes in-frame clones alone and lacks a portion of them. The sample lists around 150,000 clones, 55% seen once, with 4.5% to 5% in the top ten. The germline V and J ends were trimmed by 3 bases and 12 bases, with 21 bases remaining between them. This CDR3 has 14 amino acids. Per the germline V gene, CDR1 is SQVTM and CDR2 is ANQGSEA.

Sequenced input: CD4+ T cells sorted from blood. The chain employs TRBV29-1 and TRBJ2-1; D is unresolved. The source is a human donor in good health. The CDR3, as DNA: TGCAGCGTTGATTCTCGAATAGCCCGCCTTGGGCAGTTCTTC. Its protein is CSVDSRIARLGQFF.